This T cell receptor beta chain is drawn from a study of CD8+ T cells in alopecia areata. Study summary: Twice a day, 5 to 10 mg of oral tofacitinib was administered to treated patients. Study results and caveats: Sequencing of scalp samples also captures resident alphabeta T cells of normal skin.

Points on this clone: Antigen: not known.

PBMCs were stained for CD3, CD4 and CD8, and CD4+ and CD8+ T cells were sorted. Per the germline V gene, CDR1 is SNHLY and CDR2 is FYNNEI. The CDR3 is made up of 14 amino acids. Trimming removed 7 bases from V and 3 bases from J; junction bases left unmatched: 5. Following RNA extraction, reverse transcription yielded cDNA that acted as the sequencing template. Clones were read by immunoSEQ multiplex PCR, and TCRdb kept only the in-frame ones, dropping some. Of roughly 150,000 clones in the sample, around 55% were seen once. Sequencing used CD8+ T cells sorted from blood, obtained at week 0. The receptor comes from a human donor with alopecia areata. The chain has TRBV2 and TRBJ2-7, with 11 bases fitting TRBD1. In DNA, the CDR3 is TGTGCCAGCATTCTCGGGACAGGGGGCTACGAGCAGTACTTC. It translates to CASILGTGGYEQYF. The whole variable domain, filled in from reference TRBV2 and TRBJ2-7, reads EPEVTQTPSHQVTQMGQEVILRCVPISNHLYFYWYRQILGQKVEFLVSFYNNEISEKSEIFDDQFSVERPDGSNFTLKIRSTKLEDSAMYFCASILGTGGYEQYFGPGTRLTVT.